Presented here are 25 T cell receptor beta chains from one specimen sequenced in a study of early stage breast cancer tumors. Clones were read by immunoSEQ multiplex PCR, and TCRdb kept only the in-frame ones, dropping some. The table lists around 40,000 clones, around two thirds of them singletons, with about 7% in the top ten. Material: blood. The receptor source for this set is a person between 45 and 65 years old with breast cancer.

The table lists this clone with a few counts. V and J are TRBV2 and TRBJ1-4, with a tentative D call TRBD1 (6 bases). V dropped 3 bases and J dropped 10 bases, with 9 bases sitting between them. This CDR3 comprises 12 residues. In germline, CDR1 is SNHLY, CDR2 FYNNEI. Here the CDR3 reads CASSDSRGKLFF. CDR3 in DNA: TGTGCCAGCAGTGACTCCAGGGGAAAACTGTTTTTT. Full variable domain (outside the CDR3, taken from reference TRBV2 and TRBJ1-4): EPEVTQTPSHQVTQMGQEVILRCVPISNHLYFYWYRQILGQKVEFLVSFYNNEISEKSEIFDDQFSVERPDGSNFTLKIRSTKLEDSAMYFCASSDSRGKLFFGSGTQLSVL.

The chain joins TRBV6-5 to TRBJ1-4; 10 bases match TRBD1. Germline CDR1 reads MNHEY; CDR2 reads SVGAGI. V dropped 2 bases and J dropped 9; count of bases not matched to a gene: 6. CDR3 length equals 15 residues. This CDR3 is CASSYTGTGVKKLFF. The CDR3 DNA is TGTGCCAGCAGTTACACCGGGACAGGGGTGAAAAAACTGTTTTTT.

The chain employs TRBV5-6 and TRBJ2-3, with 9 bases matching TRBD2. J gave up 2 bases and V 6 bases, and 4 bases lay outside the gene matches. The CDR3 sequence is 14 residues long. The germline V gene encodes CDR1 SGHDT and CDR2 YYEEEE. The CDR3 reads CASKGTSNTDTQYF. DNA of the CDR3: TGTGCCAGCAAGGGGACTAGCAACACAGATACGCAGTATTTT.

V is TRBV7-3 and J is TRBJ2-5, with D perhaps matching TRBD2 (5 bases). CDR3 length: 13 residues. Trimming left V 3 bases short and J 5 bases short, with 10 bases between. Per the germline V gene, CDR1 is SGHTA and CDR2 is FQGTGA. The DNA of the CDR3 is TGTGCCAGCAGCTTCCGTCCGGGGGAGACCCAGTACTTC. It specifies CASSFRPGETQYF. The complete variable domain, with remaining parts taken from reference TRBV7-3 and TRBJ2-5, reads GAGVSQTPSNKVTEKGKYVELRCDPISGHTALYWYRQSLGQGPEFLIYFQGTGAADDSGLPNDRFFAVRPEGSVSTLKIQRTERGDSAVYLCASSFRPGETQYFGPGTRLLVL.

The genes are TRBV11-2 and TRBJ1-1; D is uncertain. The CDR3 sequence is 13 residues long. The V and J ends lost 4 bases and 3 bases respectively, with 9 bases between them. Germline assignment: CDR1 SGHAT and CDR2 FQNNGV. The CDR3 is CASSSQMDTEAFF. CDR3 bases: TGTGCCAGCAGCTCACAGATGGACACTGAAGCTTTCTTT. Full variable domain (missing parts from reference TRBV11-2 and TRBJ1-1): EAGVAQSPRYKIIEKRQSVAFWCNPISGHATLYWYQQILGQGPKLLIQFQNNGVVDDSQLPKDRFSAERLKGVDSTLKIQPAKLEDSAVYLCASSSQMDTEAFFGQGTRLTVV.

This clone was detected only a few times. The chain links TRBV5-4 to TRBJ2-5; 9 bases fit TRBD2. The germline CDR1 and CDR2 sequences are SGHNT and YYREEE (reference sequence). Germline trimming cut 4 bases from V and 5 bases from J; bases unmatched to any gene: 12. The CDR3 has 16 amino acids. The DNA of the CDR3 is TGTGCCAGCAGCGGAGTGGCAAGCGGGGGGCCCGAGACCCAGTACTTC. Protein product: CASSGVASGGPETQYF.

This clone was counted once. V usage is TRBV5-8 and J usage is TRBJ2-1; TRBD2 agrees at 7 bases. CDR3 length: 15 amino acids. With V trimmed by 7 bases and J by 2 bases, 9 bases remained unmatched. Looked up from germline, CDR1 is SGHTS and CDR2 is YDEGEE. CDR3 coding DNA: TGTGCCAGCTTGCAGCGGGACCAGACCTACAATGAGCAGTTCTTC. Translating it yields CASLQRDQTYNEQFF.

This chain links TRBV6-5 with TRBJ2-7; TRBD1 matches at 7 bases. The CDR3 has 15 residues. V gave up 4 bases and J gave up 0 bases; unmatched junction bases: 6. Germline values: CDR1 MNHEY, CDR2 SVGAGI. This chain's CDR3 is CASSSPGQTSYEQYF. CDR3 bases: TGTGCCAGCAGTTCGCCGGGACAGACCTCCTACGAGCAGTACTTC.

The table lists this clone with a few counts. J is TRBJ2-5 and V is TRBV12-5; D is perhaps TRBD1 (6 bases). Germline V gene data show CDR1 as LGHNT and CDR2 as FRNRAP. This CDR3 comprises 13 residues. Deletions cut 6 bases from V and 3 bases from J, with 11 bases between. This CDR3 is CASGRDTEETQYF. In DNA, the CDR3 is TGTGCTAGTGGCCGGGACACTGAAGAGACCCAGTACTTC.

CDR3 sequence: CASSNPRTGTNYGYTF. The CDR3 region has the DNA TGTGCCAGTAGTAACCCGCGGACAGGGACAAACTATGGCTACACCTTC. The chain carries TRBV19 and TRBJ1-2, with 8 bases identical to TRBD1. J gave up 2 bases and V 4 bases, and 9 bases lay outside the gene matches. Germline CDR1 LNHDA, CDR2 SQIVND (reference sequence). The CDR3 runs 16 residues.

The CDR3 loop reads CASSAGWYGYTF. The CDR3 DNA is TGTGCCAGCAGTGCCGGGTGGTATGGCTACACCTTC. The J gene is TRBJ1-2, the V gene TRBV27, with D hard to call. V lost 5 bases to trimming and J lost 5 bases, with 9 bases between them. The germline V gene encodes CDR1 MNHEY and CDR2 SMNVEV (reference sequence). There are 12 residues in the CDR3.

The chain employs TRBV10-3 and TRBJ1-4, with 9 positions matching TRBD1. This CDR3 is 15 amino acids long. The trim removed 6 bases at V and 7 bases at J, leaving 9 bases unmatched. Germline CDR1 reads ENHRY; CDR2 reads SYGVKD. Here the CDR3 reads CAISRTGDEGEKLFF. The CDR3 bases are TGTGCCATCAGCCGGACAGGGGATGAAGGTGAAAAACTGTTTTTT.

In its sample, this clone was seen a few times. V and J are TRBV11-3 and TRBJ2-3; 9 positions agree with TRBD1. V trimming: 5 bases; J trimming: 1 base; junction bases outside the gene matches: 1. The CDR3 runs to 14 residues. The germline V gene has CDR1 SGHNT and CDR2 YENEEA. In nucleotides, the CDR3 is TGTGCCAGCAGCCGGACAGGGGGCACAGATACGCAGTATTTT. Encoded protein: CASSRTGGTDTQYF.

The gene calls are TRBV6-6 and TRBJ2-1; the D gene is possibly TRBD1 (6 bases). The V end lost 5 bases, the J end lost 0 bases, and 14 bases lay between the germline ends. The CDR3 has 16 residues. The germline V gene encodes CDR1 MNHNY and CDR2 SVGAGI (reference sequence). The CDR3 bases are TGTGCCAGCAGTGGTCGACAGGAGAGCTCCTACAATGAGCAGTTCTTC. Residues: CASSGRQESSYNEQFF.

This clone was counted a single time. J is TRBJ2-5 and V is TRBV2, with D possibly matching TRBD2 (5 bases). CDR1 SNHLY and CDR2 FYNNEI come from the germline V gene. The CDR3 runs to 13 residues. Trimming left V 4 bases short and J 0 bases short, with 6 bases between. In nucleotides, the CDR3 is TGTGCCAGCAGTGCGGGGTACCAAGAGACCCAGTACTTC. Protein product: CASSAGYQETQYF.

This CDR3 is CASSQLDRGRQYV. In DNA form, the CDR3 reads TGTGCCAGCAGCCAACTCGACAGGGGACGGCAGTACGTC. The chain uses TRBV14 and TRBJ2-7; 8 nucleotides agree with TRBD1. The trim removed 2 bases at V and 9 bases at J, leaving 6 bases unmatched. Germline V gene sequence: CDR1 SGHDN, CDR2 FVKESK. CDR3 size: 13 residues.

This clone was found a few times. The V call is TRBV7-3, the J call TRBJ2-2; D may be TRBD2 (6 bases). Germline V gene data show CDR1 as SGHTA and CDR2 as FQGTGA. V was cut by 4 bases and J by 2 bases, with 8 bases left in between. CDR3 length equals 14 residues. The DNA of the CDR3 is TGTGCCAGCAGCTCGACTAGTAACACCGGGGAGCTGTTTTTT. Protein sequence: CASSSTSNTGELFF.

The chain joins TRBV7-2 to TRBJ1-6; 8 bases map to TRBD1. V lost 3 bases and J lost 6; bases outside the gene matches: 4. CDR3 length: 15 amino acids. Germline V gene data show CDR1 as SGHTA and CDR2 as FQGNSA. CDR3 nucleotide sequence: TGTGCCAGCAGCTTGCAGACAGGGGTTAATTCACCCCTCCACTTT. It encodes CASSLQTGVNSPLHF.

The rearrangement uses TRBV28 and TRBJ2-7; 8 positions match TRBD1. V dropped 6 bases and J dropped 6; count of bases not matched to a gene: 13. This CDR3 is 15 amino acids long. The germline gives CDR1 MDHEN, CDR2 SYDVKM. CDR3: CASSYTGGGFREQYF. The CDR3 DNA reads TGTGCCAGCAGCTACACAGGGGGTGGGTTCCGCGAGCAGTACTTC.

On this clone itself: A read error may produce the germline difference seen at one junction end. J is TRBJ2-3 and V is TRBV9; TRBD2 aligns across 10 bases. The germline CDR1 and CDR2 sequences are SGDLS and YYNGEE. This CDR3 is 15 amino acids long. CDR3 sequence (DNA): TGTGCCAGCAGCCCTAGCGGGAGTAGCATAGATACGCAGTATTTT. Its protein is CASSPSGSSIDTQYF.

The chain carries TRBV27 and TRBJ2-7, with 13 bases that match TRBD2. Per germline, CDR1 MNHEY and CDR2 SMNVEV (reference sequence). This CDR3 has 20 amino acids. Unmatched junction bases numbered 18, after V lost 7 bases and J lost 0 bases. The CDR3 here is CASTLLQKLAGGPSSYEQYF. CDR3 nucleotides: TGTGCCAGCACCCTACTGCAAAAACTAGCGGGAGGGCCGAGCTCCTACGAGCAGTACTTC.

The CDR3 region is CASSLNIPNYGYTF. The DNA of the CDR3 is TGCGCCAGCAGCTTGAACATACCAAACTATGGCTACACCTTC. This chain uses TRBV5-1 with TRBJ1-2, with D unclear. Per germline, CDR1 SGHRS and CDR2 YFSETQ. Trimming took 1 base from V and 2 from J, leaving 9 bases between them. The CDR3 sequence is 14 residues long. The whole variable domain, filled in from reference TRBV5-1 and TRBJ1-2, reads KAGVTQTPRYLIKTRGQQVTLSCSPISGHRSVSWYQQTPGQGLQFLFEYFSETQRNKGNFPGRFSGRQFSNSRSEMNVSTLELGDSALYLCASSLNIPNYGYTFGSGTRLTVV.

The chain links TRBV11-2 to TRBJ1-2; the D is unclear. V was clipped by 5 bases and J by 1 base, with 11 bases between them. The germline V gene encodes CDR1 SGHAT and CDR2 FQNNGV. The CDR3 has 14 residues. CDR3 in amino acids: CASSPTGLNYGYTF. DNA of the CDR3: TGTGCCAGCAGCCCCACTGGGCTTAACTATGGCTACACCTTC.

The V call is TRBV4-1, the J call TRBJ2-2, with 10 bases lining up with TRBD2. Germline V gene sequence: CDR1 MGHRA, CDR2 YSYEKL. There are 19 residues in the CDR3. The J segment lost 6 bases and the V segment lost 4 bases, leaving 17 bases of the junction unmatched. CDR3 region: CASSPSRGLAGAGSGELFF. The CDR3 DNA is TGCGCCAGCAGCCCCTCTCGGGGGCTAGCGGGAGCCGGATCCGGGGAGCTGTTTTTT.

The J gene is TRBJ2-5, the V gene TRBV19; TRBD2 aligns across 7 bases. Trimming took 2 bases from V and 4 from J; bases not matched to a gene: 10. From germline, CDR1 is LNHDA and CDR2 SQIVND (reference sequence). The CDR3 is made up of 16 amino acids. The CDR3, as DNA: TGTGCCAGTAGTATATGGTTAGCGGGCGCCGCAGAGACCCAGTACTTC. Translated: CASSIWLAGAAETQYF.